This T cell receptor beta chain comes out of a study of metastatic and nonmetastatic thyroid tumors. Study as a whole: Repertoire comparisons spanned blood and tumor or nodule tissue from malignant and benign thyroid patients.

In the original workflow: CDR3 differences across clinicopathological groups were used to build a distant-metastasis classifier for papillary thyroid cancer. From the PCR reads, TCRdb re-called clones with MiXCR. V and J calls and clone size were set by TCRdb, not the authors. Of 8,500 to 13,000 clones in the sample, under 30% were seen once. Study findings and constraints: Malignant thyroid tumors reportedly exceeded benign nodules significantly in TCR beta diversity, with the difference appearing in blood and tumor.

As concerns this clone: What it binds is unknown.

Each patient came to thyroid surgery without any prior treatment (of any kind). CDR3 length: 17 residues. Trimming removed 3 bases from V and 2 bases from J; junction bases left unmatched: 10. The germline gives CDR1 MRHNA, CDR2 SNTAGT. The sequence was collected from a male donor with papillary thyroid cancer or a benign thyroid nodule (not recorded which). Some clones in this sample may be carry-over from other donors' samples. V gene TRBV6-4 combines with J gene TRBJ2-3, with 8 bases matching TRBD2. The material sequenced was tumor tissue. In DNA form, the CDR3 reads TGTGCCAGCAGTGAATCGAGTGCGGGAGGCGCCACAGATACGCAGTATTTT. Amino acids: CASSESSAGGATDTQYF.